This entry lists 20 T cell receptor beta chains sequenced from one sample in a study of cytomegalovirus exposure and HLA in healthy donors. Primers included in the PCR were 60 Vbeta and 13 Jbeta primers. Data came from immunoSEQ multiplex PCR; TCRdb stores just in-frame clones and leaves some out. This table has more than 150,000 clones, around 82% appearing once. Sequencing was carried out using PBMCs. These receptors were collected from a woman in her forties or fifties in good health and CMV-seropositive.

CDR3 bases: TGTGCCATCAGTGAGTCGGGGGCCATACCGAGTAACACCATATATTTT. This translates into CAISESGAIPSNTIYF. The V and J genes are TRBV10-3 and TRBJ1-3, with a weak D call TRBD1 (6 bases). Germline assignment: CDR1 ENHRY and CDR2 SYGVKD. Trimming removed 0 bases at V and 7 bases at J, with 16 bases between. This CDR3 spans 16 amino acids.

The chain recombines TRBV19 with TRBJ2-1; tentative D call: TRBD1 (5 bases). The CDR3 totals 15 residues. Trimming pared 3 bases from V and 9 bases from J, leaving 18 bases between. Germline CDR1 reads LNHDA; CDR2 reads SQIVND (reference sequence). In DNA, the CDR3 is TGTGCCAGTAGTATGGCAGGGTATTCGTCGTGTGAGCAGTTCTTC. Its translation: CASSMAGYSSCEQFF.

V gene TRBV7-9 combines with J gene TRBJ1-6, with D unresolved. This CDR3 has 12 residues. V was trimmed by 1 base and J by 10 bases, leaving 5 bases between them. The germline gives CDR1 SEHNR, CDR2 FQNEAQ (reference sequence). The CDR3 DNA follows: TGTGCCAGCAGCTTAGAGCACTCACCCCTCCACTTT. Residues: CASSLEHSPLHF.

The V call is TRBV5-1, the J call TRBJ2-2; 7 bases align to TRBD1. V was clipped by 5 bases and J by 7 bases; unmatched bases: 8. The germline CDR1 and CDR2 sequences are SGHRS and YFSETQ. The CDR3 is made up of 14 amino acids. The CDR3 spells CASREGGAGGELFF. The CDR3 nucleotides read TGCGCCAGCAGGGAAGGGGGCGCCGGCGGGGAGCTGTTTTTT.

The gene calls are TRBV4-1 and TRBJ2-6; 7 bases are a match to TRBD1. The ends lost 5 bases at V and 0 bases at J; junction bases unmatched: 7. Per the germline V gene, CDR1 is MGHRA and CDR2 is YSYEKL. CDR3 length: 17 residues. The CDR3 loop reads CASSNRGTISGANVLTF. CDR3 sequence (DNA): TGCGCCAGCAGCAACAGGGGTACCATCTCTGGGGCCAACGTCCTGACTTTC.

The gene calls are TRBV10-3 and TRBJ1-1; TRBD1 agrees at 7 bases. Trimming removed 2 bases from V and 0 bases from J; junction bases left unmatched: 3. The CDR3 consists of 15 residues. Germline assignment: CDR1 ENHRY and CDR2 SYGVKD. CDR3: CAISEPGQMNTEAFF. In DNA, the CDR3 is TGTGCCATCAGTGAGCCGGGACAGATGAACACTGAAGCTTTCTTT.

The V and J genes are TRBV2 and TRBJ1-5, with D uncertain. The V end was cut by 4 bases, the J end by 2 bases, with 12 bases between. This CDR3 region has 15 residues. Germline V CDR1 and CDR2: SNHLY, FYNNEI. The CDR3 sequence is CASSALSVGNQPQHF. The CDR3 DNA is TGTGCCAGCAGTGCCCTGAGTGTGGGCAATCAGCCCCAGCATTTT.

This clone has only one observation. V gene TRBV28 combines with J gene TRBJ2-7; the D gene is possibly TRBD1 (5 bases). V lost 6 bases and J 2 bases, leaving 17 bases between the germline ends. Germline CDR1 reads MDHEN; CDR2 reads SYDVKM. CDR3 size: 15 residues. As DNA, the CDR3 is TGTGCCAGCAGCCCCGTGGTAGGGGCGGCCTACGAGCAGTACTTC. Translating gives CASSPVVGAAYEQYF.

The chain combines TRBV2 with TRBJ2-1; D possibly corresponds to TRBD2 (5 bases). Germline CDR1 reads SNHLY; CDR2 reads FYNNEI. The CDR3 runs to 11 residues. V lost 11 bases to trimming and J lost 8 bases, with 13 bases between them. Here the CDR3 reads CASRVRDEQFF. Here the CDR3 DNA reads TGTGCCTCGAGGGTTAGGGATGAGCAGTTCTTC.

As for this clone: One junction end does not reproduce the germline sequence, and a read error may be involved. The genes are TRBV7-9 and TRBJ2-7; no reliable D call. CDR1 is SEHNR, CDR2 FQNEAQ, per germline (reference sequence). The length of the CDR3 is 12 residues. The CDR3 bases are TGTTCCAGCACCACTCTGACCTACGAGCAGTACTTC. This encodes CSSTTLTYEQYF.

The V gene is TRBV7-8, the J gene TRBJ1-2; D may be TRBD1 (6 bases). With 1 base removed from V and 4 bases from J, the gap between germline ends came to 13 bases. Germline values: CDR1 SGHVS, CDR2 FQNEAQ. CDR3 length: 15 amino acids. The CDR3 nucleotides read TGTGCCAGCAGCTTAGGTACAGGGTCTACCTATGGCTACACCTTC. Amino acids: CASSLGTGSTYGYTF. The full variable domain, its missing parts supplied by reference TRBV7-8 and TRBJ1-2, is GAGVSQSPRYKVAKRGQDVALRCDPISGHVSLFWYQQALGQGPEFLTYFQNEAQLDKSGLPSDRFFAERPEGSVSTLKIQRTQQEDSAVYLCASSLGTGSTYGYTFGSGTRLTVV.

The chain has TRBV18 and TRBJ1-1; the D gene is possibly TRBD1 (5 bases). The V and J ends lost 3 bases and 1 base respectively, with 9 bases between them. Germline values: CDR1 KGHSH, CDR2 LQKENI. This CDR3 has 14 amino acids. This CDR3 is CASSPTQGNTEAFF. CDR3 DNA sequence: TGTGCCAGCTCACCCACCCAGGGGAACACTGAAGCTTTCTTT.

The chain couples TRBV27 to TRBJ1-2; TRBD1 matches at 7 bases. Germline loops: CDR1 MNHEY, CDR2 SMNVEV (reference sequence). The length of the CDR3 is 14 residues. J gave up 5 bases and V 3 bases, and 6 bases lay outside the gene matches. The DNA for the CDR3 is TGTGCCAGCAGTTTGCAGGGGGGCAATTATGGCTACACCTTC. Its translation is CASSLQGGNYGYTF.

This clone appeared a single time. This chain connects TRBV6-5 to TRBJ1-2; D unresolved. CDR1 and CDR2 (germline): MNHEY, SVGAGI. The CDR3 runs 14 residues. V dropped 7 bases and J dropped 8 bases, with 20 bases sitting between them. The CDR3 region has the DNA TGTGCCAGCAAGGTTCAGCTAGCCCATGGGGGCTACACCTTC. This gives the protein CASKVQLAHGGYTF.

The chain has TRBV19 and TRBJ2-1; tentative D call: TRBD2 (5 bases). The CDR3 totals 16 residues. Looked up from germline, CDR1 is LNHDA and CDR2 is SQIVND (reference sequence). Trimming removed 8 bases at V and 10 bases at J, with 27 bases between. The CDR3 DNA reads as TGTGCCAGTGCGAAGGGCGGTACAGTCGAGGGTAGGGAGCAGTTCTTC. It is translated as CASAKGGTVEGREQFF.

This clone was seen a single time. The chain couples TRBV13 to TRBJ1-1; 7 bases match TRBD1. CDR1 and CDR2 from the germline V gene are PRHDT and FYEKMQ (reference sequence). The CDR3 has 17 residues. The V segment lost 5 bases and the J segment 5 bases; nucleotides outside the gene matches: 17. DNA of the CDR3: TGTGCCAGCAGCACGGAGGGTCAGGGGGTTGGTTATACTGAAGCTTTCTTT. This translates into CASSTEGQGVGYTEAFF.

The chain joins TRBV13 to TRBJ2-2, with a weak D call TRBD1 (6 bases). Trimming removed 5 bases at V and 4 bases at J, with 11 bases between. This CDR3 is 14 amino acids long. Germline CDR1 PRHDT, CDR2 FYEKMQ (reference sequence). In nucleotides, the CDR3 is TGTGCCAGCAGCCCCCCGGACAGCACCGGGGAGCTGTTTTTT. This translates into CASSPPDSTGELFF.

The CDR3 loop is CASSSLDRARIENYGYTF. Here the CDR3 DNA reads TGCGCCAGCAGCTCCCTGGACAGGGCGCGCATTGAAAACTATGGCTACACCTTC. The V call is TRBV5-1, the J call TRBJ1-2; TRBD1 matches 8 bases. V dropped 3 bases and J dropped 2; count of bases not matched to a gene: 15. Germline V gene lookup returns CDR1 SGHRS and CDR2 YFSETQ. This CDR3 is built from 18 residues.

This clone was detected once. The rearrangement links TRBV7-2 to TRBJ2-4; D not certain. Trimming pared 1 base from V and 9 bases from J, leaving 7 bases between. The germline gives CDR1 SGHTA, CDR2 FQGNSA. This CDR3 is 12 amino acids long. Written as DNA, the CDR3 is TGTGCCAGCAGCTTAGATACCGGCATTCAGTACTTC. This sequence encodes CASSLDTGIQYF.

The rearrangement uses TRBV5-5 and TRBJ2-3, with a possible D match to TRBD1 (5 bases). From germline, CDR1 is SGHKS and CDR2 YYEKEE (reference sequence). The CDR3 loop spans 17 amino acids. V lost 4 bases to trimming and J lost 3 bases, with 21 bases between them. CDR3 nucleotides: TGTGCCAGCAGCCAATCAGGGAACCTCCACTCTACAGATACGCAGTATTTT. Protein: CASSQSGNLHSTDTQYF.